This T cell receptor (beta chain) is drawn from a study of CXCR3-negative and CXCR3-positive naive CD8 T cells. Preparation of TRB cDNA libraries relied on 5' RACE carrying UMI labels. Reprocessing the 5' RACE reads, TCRdb reports a single entry for every CDR3 protein and omits DNA. Its clone listing holds more than 35,000 distinct CDR3 sequences. The CDR3 runs to 12 residues. The V gene's germline CDR1 is SQVTM and CDR2 ANQGSEA. J is TRBJ2-7 and V is TRBV29-1. The sequence came from a human donor in good health. Some clones in this sample may be carry-over from other donors' samples. The sample was memory CD8+ T cells from blood. Here the CDR3 reads CSVGVGTYEQYF.